These T cell receptor beta chains were read from a single sample in a study of T cells in severe cutaneous drug reactions. TCRdb reprocessed the multiplex PCR reads and reports one entry per CDR3 protein, with no DNA. The sample data list 9,500 to 13,000 distinct CDR3 sequences. Sequenced sample: cells from a skin blister. All receptors derive from a human donor with Stevens-Johnson syndrome, a severe cutaneous drug reaction. Both conserved end residues are part of each CDR3.

v_call: TRBV20-1
j_call: TRBJ1-1
cdr3_aa: CSARDPQEGTEAFF

v_call: TRBV29-1
j_call: TRBJ2-5
cdr3_aa: CSVLDGVLQETQYF

v_call: TRBV29-1
j_call: TRBJ2-3
cdr3_aa: CSVRDSLGGDTQYF

v_call: TRBV4-1
j_call: TRBJ1-5
cdr3_aa: CASSPGHFSNQPQHF

v_call: TRBV20-1
j_call: TRBJ2-7
cdr3_aa: CSADGTRGYEQYF

v_call: TRBV29-1
j_call: TRBJ2-3
cdr3_aa: CSVEGVVSGRWVDTQYF

v_call: TRBV20-1
j_call: TRBJ2-3
cdr3_aa: CSARDSRSFTDTQYF

v_call: TRBV4-1
j_call: TRBJ2-2
cdr3_aa: CASSEGGGGAIGELFF

v_call: TRBV29-1
j_call: TRBJ2-3
cdr3_aa: CSVDLFTDTQYF

v_call: TRBV29-1
j_call: TRBJ2-1
cdr3_aa: CSVGGLGAGLSYNEQFF